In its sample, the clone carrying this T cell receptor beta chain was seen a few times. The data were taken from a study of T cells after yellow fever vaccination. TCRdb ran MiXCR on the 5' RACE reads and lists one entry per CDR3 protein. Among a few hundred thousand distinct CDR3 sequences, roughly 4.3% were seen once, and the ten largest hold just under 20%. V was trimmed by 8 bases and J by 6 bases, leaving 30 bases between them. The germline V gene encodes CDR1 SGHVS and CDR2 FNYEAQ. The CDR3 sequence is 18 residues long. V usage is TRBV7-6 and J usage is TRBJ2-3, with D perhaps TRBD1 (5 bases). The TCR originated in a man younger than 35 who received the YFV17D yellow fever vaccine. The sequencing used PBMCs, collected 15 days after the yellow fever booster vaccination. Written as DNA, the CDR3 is TGTGCCAGCCAACAGGACCCGACAGATTCCCTTCCGTCGGATACGCAGTATTTT. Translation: CASQQDPTDSLPSDTQYF.